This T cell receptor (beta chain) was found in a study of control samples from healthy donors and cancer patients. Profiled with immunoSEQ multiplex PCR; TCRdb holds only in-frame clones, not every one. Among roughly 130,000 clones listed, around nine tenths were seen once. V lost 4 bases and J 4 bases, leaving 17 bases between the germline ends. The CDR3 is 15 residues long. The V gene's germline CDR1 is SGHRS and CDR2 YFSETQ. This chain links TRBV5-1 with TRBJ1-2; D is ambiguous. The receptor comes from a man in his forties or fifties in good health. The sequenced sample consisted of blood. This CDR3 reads CASSPGEGYAYGYTF. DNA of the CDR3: TGCGCCAGCAGCCCCGGCGAGGGCTACGCCTATGGCTACACCTTC.